The present T cell receptor beta chain was sequenced within a study of blood T cells in healthy people across ages. Points from the study as a whole: Roughly linear age-related decline in beta diversity appeared, significant by age around 38. Higher diversity and more naive CD4+ cells were features of long-lived donors, compared to aged donors. Naive T cell percentage showed a strong correlation with the diversity of TCR beta.

Alongside a J-beta primer mix, a sample-barcoded 5' primer served in a second PCR lasting about 7 to 11 cycles. There were at least 3 million CDR3-containing paired-end reads obtained from each sample. TCRdb fed the 5' RACE reads into MiXCR, producing one record per CDR3 protein. Of hundreds of thousands of distinct CDR3 sequences in the sample, around three fifths were seen once. V shed 10 bases and J shed 0 bases, with 20 bases lying between them. Per the germline V gene, CDR1 is SGHTA and CDR2 is FQGTGA. The CDR3 length is 16 residues. A remark on this clonotype: Its antigen is unidentified.

The chain has TRBV7-3 and TRBJ2-3, with D tentatively TRBD1 or TRBD2 (5 bases each). The sequencing sample was made of blood. This TCR was recovered from a man aged 40-55 years in good health. The CDR3 coding sequence is TGTGCCATCTACCCCGGGACGTTCTCTAGCACAGATACGCAGTATTTT. Translating it yields CAIYPGTFSSTDTQYF.